This T cell receptor (beta chain) was retrieved from a study of shared clonotypes between healthy human individuals. Whole-study context: The donor group consisted of a couple of women and a few men, aged 18 to 49.

The V gene lost 0 bases and the J gene lost 5 bases, with 5 bases spanning the gap. Germline V gene sequence: CDR1 PRHDT, CDR2 FYEKMQ (reference sequence). The CDR3 is made up of 13 amino acids. Study-wide points: Incompleteness in sorted-subset sequencing, despite large depth, was shown by rarefaction. Lower generation probabilities were found for non-shared clonotypes than for those shared by all four donors.

The repertoire was sequenced with immunoSEQ multiplex PCR; TCRdb's copy has only in-frame clones and lacks some. The sample yields about 1,800,000 clones, about 95% seen once. A word on this clone: Antigen specificity is unknown.

Naive CD8 populations comprised CD45RO-negative cells positively selected for CCR7, excluding terminally differentiated effector memory CD45RA+ cells. Healthy HIV-negative adults with no recent acute infections or vaccinations were recruited as donors. This receptor was taken from a man between 18 and 29 years old in good health. V is TRBV13 and J is TRBJ1-5; no reliable D call. The source material was naive CD8+ T cells sorted from blood. The CDR3 loop is CASSLGLDQPQHF. The CDR3 region has the DNA TGTGCCAGCAGCTTAGGTTTGGATCAGCCCCAGCATTTT.